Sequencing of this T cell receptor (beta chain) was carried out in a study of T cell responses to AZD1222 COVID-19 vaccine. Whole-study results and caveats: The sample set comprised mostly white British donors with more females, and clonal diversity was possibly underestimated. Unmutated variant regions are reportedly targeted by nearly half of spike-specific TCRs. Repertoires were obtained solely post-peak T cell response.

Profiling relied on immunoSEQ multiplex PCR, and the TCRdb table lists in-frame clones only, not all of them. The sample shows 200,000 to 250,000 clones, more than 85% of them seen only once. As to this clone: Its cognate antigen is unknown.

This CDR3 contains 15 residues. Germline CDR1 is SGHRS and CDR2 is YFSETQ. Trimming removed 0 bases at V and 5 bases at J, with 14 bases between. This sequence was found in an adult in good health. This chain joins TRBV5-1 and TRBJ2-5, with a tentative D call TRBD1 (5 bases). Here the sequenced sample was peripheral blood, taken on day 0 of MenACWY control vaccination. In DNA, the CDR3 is TGCGCCAGCAGCTTGGTCCCAGGGCCCAGGGAGACCCAGTACTTC. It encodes CASSLVPGPRETQYF.